This T cell receptor (beta chain) was obtained from a study of shared clonotypes between healthy human individuals (TCRdb year 2020). For the wider study: The cohort included three men and a couple of women between 18 and 49 years of age. For each donor, three plates each were used for CD4 naive and CD4 memory, two plates were used for CD8 naive, and one plate was used for CD8 memory. To estimate repertoire size and how much clonotypes are shared between individuals, the study performed deep sequencing of blood TCR repertoires from roughly five healthy adults. To increase sequencing depth and limit assay-specific biases, TCR repertoire library preparation and sequencing were carried out by different laboratories using diverse techniques. Leukapheresis yielded between about 0.85 and 9.5 billion PBMCs per donor.

TCR CDR3 regions were amplified from genomic DNA by multiplex PCR using the deep immunoSEQ assay. For each cell subset, the extracted genomic DNA was distributed evenly across all wells of several immunoSEQ 96-well plates, and each plate served as one replicate. For sorted subsets, about 0.2 ug genomic DNA, equal to approximately 30,000 T cell genomes, was loaded into each replicate PCR. The purified libraries were quantified using a Qubit 3.0 fluorometer, sized with a Bioanalyzer 2100, and then quantified again using the KAPA Library Quantification kit. Each immunoSEQ 96-well plate was sequenced on its own single-read 150-cycle Illumina NextSeq 550 flow cell. The study's own analysis went as follows. Because the immunoSEQ output included only junctional sequences and no quality scores, the filtering could not be the same as the filtering used for full-length reads. To assign V/J genes and CDR3, sequences were annotated against IMGT germline references using PyIR, a Python wrapper for IgBLAST v1.9. Reads with weak V/J assignments (E-value above 1e-6), missing CDR3, stop codons, out-of-frame junctions, or ambiguous translated residues were removed. A V3J clonotype was defined by an identical inferred V gene, J gene, and CDR3 amino acid sequence. Percentage overlap between repertoires was computed as shared unique clonotypes divided by the size of the smaller repertoire. RTK rarefaction, the Chao1 estimator, and Recon v2.1 estimates of unobserved clonotypes were used to assess repertoire richness. OLGA was used to compute generation probabilities for all TCRbeta clonotypes that the gDNA method yielded from a handful of donors. TCRdb re-hosts the immuneACCESS table, in-frame sequences only. Its copies lack some clones; in the studies checked, an unresolved V gene accounts for under half of them, and the cause for the rest is not known. V, J and clone size were drawn from that table, and D and trimming were deduced from the DNA. The sample table records some 2 million clones; 85% to 95% of these occur just once. The ten most abundant clones make up 1% to 1.5% of the sample.

Inclusive of the bounding cysteine and phenylalanine, the CDR3 is 14 residues long. Just the 42-base CDR3 DNA is kept, in frame starting at base 1. Ends trimmed: V by 3 bases, J by 2 bases; bases unmatched to a gene: 1. From the germline V gene (reference sequence), CDR1 is WNHNN and CDR2 is SYGVQD. The full study reports these points: Because the study included only a small number of donors, the genetic and exposure-history diversity represented was limited. Only blood was sampled, and tissue TCR repertoires likely differ from those in blood. When several donors were compared, the shared fraction of clonotypes was roughly 4.8% for naive CD4, less than 4% for naive CD8, 2.3% for memory CD4, and less than 0.45% for memory CD8. Pairwise subsampling led to the expectation that sequencing depth would affect the degree of clonotype sharing among donors. Incomplete sequencing was indicated by rarefaction of sorted-subset datasets, despite the large sequencing depth. Larger estimated clonotype richness was generally found for naive subsets than for memory subsets. Compared with non-shared clonotypes, clonotypes shared by all four sorted-subset donors had higher generation probabilities.

CD8 naive samples were CD45RO-negative cells positively selected for CCR7, giving a CD45RA+CCR7+ population that excluded TemRA cells. The donors were healthy, HIV-negative adults who had no recently reported acute infections or vaccinations. Every donor was a Caucasian adult living in Nashville, Tennessee, USA. After blood collection by leukapheresis, PBMCs were isolated using Ficoll-Histopaque density gradient centrifugation and then cryopreserved in the vapor phase of liquid nitrogen. Purity and quantity of every magnetically sorted T cell population were checked by analytical flow cytometry. Genomic DNA was isolated from each sorted fraction and quantified by UV absorbance on a Nanodrop 2000c. Concerning this clone: Its antigen is still unknown. No base quality information exists; no much larger clone differs at one position.

Recombination connected TRBV10-1 to TRBJ2-3; TRBD2 fits 8 bases in the junction. Sequences were obtained from naive CD8+ T cells sorted from blood. The cell subset or site label here, explained by the study, means: CD45RA+CCR7+. This clonotype was sampled from a man aged 18-30 years in good health. The DNA is as follows: TGCGCCAGCAGTGATGGACTAGCCACAGATACGCAGTATTTT. Translation gives CASSDGLATDTQYF.